A single sample gave rise to the 18 T cell receptor beta chains below, sequenced in a study of OX40 agonist ivuxolimab in advanced cancers. Data came from immunoSEQ multiplex PCR; TCRdb stores just in-frame clones and leaves some out. The sample contains 25,000 to 30,000 clones, about 81% of which appear only once. This material consisted of CD4+ or CD8+ T cells sorted from blood, taken in a trial of the OX40 agonist ivuxolimab. These TCRs come from an adult with an advanced solid tumor such as melanoma, head and neck, liver or kidney cancer.

The chain carries TRBV19 and TRBJ1-1; D is ambiguous. This CDR3 region has 12 residues. Germline V gene data show CDR1 as LNHDA and CDR2 as SQIVND (reference sequence). V gave up 8 bases and J gave up 5 bases, with 12 bases separating them. The CDR3 protein is CASASGWTEAFF. The CDR3 DNA reads TGTGCCAGTGCATCGGGGTGGACTGAAGCTTTCTTT.

This chain connects TRBV6-5 to TRBJ2-5, with D perhaps matching TRBD2 (5 bases). Germline CDR1 and CDR2: MNHEY and SVGAGI. The ends were cut back, 6 bases at V and 7 bases at J, with 9 bases in the middle. The length of the CDR3 is 11 residues. The CDR3 DNA sequence: TGTGCCAGCAGCCACCGGGGGACCCAGTACTTC. The encoded protein is CASSHRGTQYF.

About this clone itself: A read error may explain this, as a much larger clone is one base away. V is TRBV7-9 and J is TRBJ2-5; 7 bases align to TRBD1. The V and J ends lost 5 bases and 3 bases, in that order; junction bases with no gene match: 3. This CDR3 has 13 residues. CDR1 is SEHNR and CDR2 is FQNEAQ in the germline V gene (reference sequence). CDR3 sequence: CASSRTGEETQYF. CDR3 nucleotide sequence: TGTGCCAGCAGCCGTACAGGGGAAGAGACCCAGTACTTC.

The genes are TRBV15 and TRBJ2-7, with D unresolved. Germline V gives CDR1 LNHNV, CDR2 YYDKDF (reference sequence). This CDR3 comprises 15 residues. Trimming stripped 3 bases from V and 0 bases from J, with 12 bases between. Here the CDR3 reads CATSRDAVVSYEQYF. CDR3 DNA: TGTGCCACCAGCAGGGATGCGGTAGTCTCCTACGAGCAGTACTTC.

This sequence joins TRBV4-1 and TRBJ2-7; the match to TRBD2 covers 9 bases. This CDR3 spans 14 amino acids. CDR1 and CDR2 from the germline V gene are MGHRA and YSYEKL. V shed 6 bases, J shed 1 base, and the junction held 4 bases outside the gene matches. The CDR3 spells CASRPGLASYEQYF. DNA for the CDR3: TGCGCCAGCAGGCCGGGACTAGCATCCTACGAGCAGTACTTC.

The rearrangement links TRBV6-6 to TRBJ2-5; TRBD2 aligns across 10 bases. The V segment lost 4 bases and the J segment 6 bases; nucleotides outside the gene matches: 8. Germline CDR1 is MNHNY and CDR2 is SVGAGI (reference sequence). CDR3 length: 15 residues. This CDR3 reads CASSSGSGGKKTQYF. In nucleotides, the CDR3 is TGTGCCAGCAGTTCGGGTAGCGGGGGGAAAAAGACCCAGTACTTC.

The chain links TRBV18 to TRBJ2-7, with 10 bases aligning to TRBD2. V dropped 5 bases and J dropped 0; count of bases not matched to a gene: 7. This CDR3 spans 16 amino acids. In germline, CDR1 is KGHSH, CDR2 LQKENI. The CDR3 here is CASSDGLAENSYEQYF. The CDR3 DNA follows: TGTGCCAGCTCAGACGGACTAGCGGAAAACTCCTACGAGCAGTACTTC.

The chain recombines TRBV7-9 with TRBJ2-3; perhaps TRBD2 as D (6 bases). The CDR3 consists of 15 residues. Looked up from germline, CDR1 is SEHNR and CDR2 is FQNEAQ (reference sequence). Trimming took off 5 bases at V and 2 bases at J, with 14 bases between the two ends. The CDR3 nucleotides are TGTGCCAGCAGCCCCGATCTAGCGAACACAGATACGCAGTATTTT. Its translation: CASSPDLANTDTQYF.

This chain links TRBV28 with TRBJ2-3; the D is unclear. Trimming shortened V by 3 bases and J by 1 base, and 8 bases separated the two germline ends. Germline CDR1 MDHEN, CDR2 SYDVKM. The length of the CDR3 is 14 residues. Written as DNA, the CDR3 is TGTGCCAGCAGTTTGAAGGACGGCACAGATACGCAGTATTTT. Translation gives CASSLKDGTDTQYF.

This chain links TRBV18 with TRBJ2-7; 8 bases align to TRBD1. The ends lost 6 bases at V and 2 bases at J; junction bases unmatched: 9. Germline V gene sequence: CDR1 KGHSH, CDR2 LQKENI. This CDR3 comprises 15 residues. Written as DNA, the CDR3 is TGTGCCAGCTCTCATTCCGACAGGGGAACCTACGAGCAGTACTTC. This encodes CASSHSDRGTYEQYF.

The genes are TRBV29-1 and TRBJ2-7; TRBD2 matches at 7 bases. Germline V gene data show CDR1 as SQVTM and CDR2 as ANQGSEA. The CDR3 is 11 residues long. The trim removed 4 bases at V and 3 bases at J, leaving 0 bases unmatched. The CDR3 loop reads CSVASGYEQYF. Written as DNA, the CDR3 is TGCAGCGTTGCTAGCGGCTACGAGCAGTACTTC.

This clone has a single count. The gene calls are TRBV29-1 and TRBJ2-1, with TRBD2 identical over 12 bases. The germline gives CDR1 SQVTM, CDR2 ANQGSEA. The CDR3 sequence is 13 residues long. After removal of 8 bases from V and 8 bases from J, the junction contained 7 bases not matched to a gene. The CDR3 spells CSKTSGGLYEQFF. CDR3 bases: TGCAGCAAGACTAGCGGGGGACTGTATGAGCAGTTCTTC.

The chain combines TRBV7-9 with TRBJ2-4, with D perhaps matching TRBD1 (5 bases). V was cut by 7 bases and J by 0 bases, with 13 bases left in between. The CDR3 contains 15 residues. In germline, CDR1 is SEHNR, CDR2 FQNEAQ (reference sequence). The CDR3 nucleotides read TGTGCCAGCACCGCACAGGAACTAGCCAAAAACATTCAGTACTTC. Its translation: CASTAQELAKNIQYF.

This CDR3 is CASLRQGARTDTQYF. For the CDR3, the DNA is TGTGCCAGCTTAAGACAGGGGGCGAGGACAGATACGCAGTATTTT. The chain links TRBV2 to TRBJ2-3; 10 bases are a match to TRBD1. Losses at the gene ends were 8 bases for V and 3 bases for J; bases not matched to a gene: 8. CDR1 is SNHLY and CDR2 is FYNNEI in the germline V gene. There are 15 residues in the CDR3. The full variable domain, completed using reference TRBV2 and TRBJ2-3, is EPEVTQTPSHQVTQMGQEVILRCVPISNHLYFYWYRQILGQKVEFLVSFYNNEISEKSEIFDDQFSVERPDGSNFTLKIRSTKLEDSAMYFCASLRQGARTDTQYFGPGTRLTVL.

This chain links TRBV5-5 with TRBJ1-6; D is ambiguous. This CDR3 has 14 amino acids. Germline V gives CDR1 SGHKS, CDR2 YYEKEE (reference sequence). V gave up 0 bases and J gave up 9 bases, with 10 bases separating them. The chain's CDR3 is CASSLGTGSSPLHF. CDR3 DNA: TGTGCCAGCAGCTTGGGGACCGGCAGTTCACCCCTCCACTTT.

This sequence joins TRBV7-9 and TRBJ1-1; a possible D gene is TRBD1 (6 bases). Trimming removed 5 bases from V and 3 bases from J, with 19 bases in between. This CDR3 comprises 16 residues. Germline CDR1 is SEHNR and CDR2 is FQNEAQ (reference sequence). The CDR3 bases are TGTGCCAGCAGCCCGGGACATGGAGGGGTGGACACTGAAGCTTTCTTT. This sequence encodes CASSPGHGGVDTEAFF.

The V and J genes are TRBV7-9 and TRBJ2-3; 7 nucleotides line up with TRBD1. This CDR3 contains 15 residues. Per the germline V gene, CDR1 is SEHNR and CDR2 is FQNEAQ (reference sequence). The V segment lost 5 bases and the J segment 2 bases; nucleotides outside the gene matches: 7. CDR3 nucleotides: TGTGCCAGCAGCCCCAGGACAGGAGACACAGATACGCAGTATTTT. Its translation: CASSPRTGDTDTQYF.

This sequence joins TRBV15 and TRBJ1-5; the D gene is possibly TRBD1 (6 bases). From germline, CDR1 is LNHNV and CDR2 YYDKDF (reference sequence). This CDR3 spans 15 amino acids. V was shortened by 3 bases and J by 6 bases, with 15 bases between the two germline ends. The CDR3 bases are TGTGCCACCAGCAGTGAAGGACAGCCCACTCAGCCCCAGCATTTT. Residues: CATSSEGQPTQPQHF. The full variable domain, in which reference TRBV15 and TRBJ1-5 provide the parts outside the CDR3, is DAMVIQNPRYQVTQFGKPVTLSCSQTLNHNVMYWYQQKSSQAPKLLFHYYDKDFNNEADTPDNFQSRRPNTSFCFLDIRSPGLGDTAMYLCATSSEGQPTQPQHFGDGTRLSIL.